This T cell receptor (beta chain) was profiled in a study of post-analysis software for immune sequencing data. This clonotype was seen at least ten times. Its antigen is undetermined. TCR beta libraries were prepared from cDNA with unique molecular identifiers. TCRdb re-called the PCR reads through MiXCR, storing one row per CDR3 protein. Of some 690,000 distinct CDR3 sequences in the sample, 25% to 30% are singletons; the top ten hold around 0.56%. V was trimmed by 6 bases and J by 5 bases, leaving 19 bases between them. The CDR3 covers 15 residues. CDR1 is MDHEN and CDR2 is SYDVKM in the germline V gene. General study points: Higher frequency in patients than in controls was seen for roughly five TRBV segments, with TRBV5-6, TRBV5-1 and TRBV20-1 among them. Co-batched samples clustered tightly together by F measure.

This chain joins TRBV28 and TRBJ1-2; D unresolved. The specimen was blood. The sequence derives from a girl between 10 and 17 years old with multiple sclerosis. The CDR3 DNA sequence: TGTGCCAGCAGGGGAACAGAATTAGCAAATTATGGCTACACCTTC. Translation gives CASRGTELANYGYTF.